The 22 T cell receptor beta chains below were found in one sample sequenced in a study of T cell repertoires in aging, cancer and after chemotherapy. A mixed TRB-A/B primer pool amplified rearranged TRB by multiplex touch-down PCR. TCRdb used MiXCR to reprocess the multiplex PCR reads, holding one entry per CDR3 protein. The data contain 2,000 to 3,000 distinct CDR3 sequences, 20% to 30% of them seen just once; the ten biggest clones take up 6.5%. The template was genomic DNA from peripheral blood, not RNA. The sequencing sample was made of blood. All receptors come from a human donor with a solid tumor.

This clonotype is labeled as medium-sized. The V gene is TRBV6-5, the J gene TRBJ1-5; D is uncertain. This CDR3 has 12 amino acids. The V end was cut by 7 bases, the J end by 7 bases, with 11 bases between. CDR1 is MNHEY and CDR2 is SVGAGI in the germline V gene. The CDR3 is CASTREGQPQHF. The CDR3 DNA reads as TGTGCCAGCACTCGGGAAGGGCAGCCCCAGCATTTT.

V usage is TRBV20-1 and J usage is TRBJ2-7; the D gene could be TRBD1 or TRBD2 (5 bases each). Germline CDR1 is DFQATT and CDR2 is SNEGSKA (reference sequence). V was pared by 2 bases and J by 2 bases, with 19 bases between. The CDR3 extends over 16 amino acids. CDR3 nucleotide sequence: TGCAGTGCTAGACCCCCTTTGGGGGAACTTACCTACGAGCAGTACTTC. It encodes CSARPPLGELTYEQYF.

The gene calls are TRBV6-1 and TRBJ1-6; D is unresolved. V gave up 1 base and J gave up 7 bases, with 8 bases separating them. Germline CDR1 and CDR2: MNHNS and SASEGT. This CDR3 is built from 14 residues. CDR3 coding DNA: TGTGCCAGCAGTGAAGGGCGGGCAAATTCACCCCTCCACTTT. Translation: CASSEGRANSPLHF.

This sequence joins TRBV14 and TRBJ2-2; no clear D gene. Trimming stripped 1 base from V and 0 bases from J, with 9 bases between. CDR1 SGHDN and CDR2 FVKESK come from the germline V gene. This CDR3 comprises 16 residues. The DNA of the CDR3 is TGTGCCAGCAGCCAAGTGCATGGGTCGAACACCGGGGAGCTGTTTTTT. The encoded protein is CASSQVHGSNTGELFF.

The chain recombines TRBV19 with TRBJ1-5; possibly TRBD1 for D (5 bases). V lost 7 bases and J 5 bases, leaving 9 bases between the germline ends. The V gene's germline CDR1 is LNHDA and CDR2 SQIVND (reference sequence). This CDR3 has 12 residues. The CDR3 region has the DNA TGTGCCAGTAATAGACAGCATCAGCCCCAGCATTTT. Translated: CASNRQHQPQHF.

V is TRBV7-2 and J is TRBJ1-2; possible D gene TRBD1, 5 bases. CDR1 and CDR2 from the germline V gene are SGHTA and FQGNSA. The V gene lost 5 bases and the J gene lost 6 bases, with 19 bases spanning the gap. The CDR3 has 15 residues. This CDR3 is CASSARDRGFDGYTF. CDR3 sequence (DNA): TGTGCCAGCAGCGCTCGCGACAGAGGGTTTGATGGCTACACCTTC.

Relative to its sample, this clonotype is medium-sized. The chain couples TRBV19 to TRBJ1-5; D may be TRBD1 (5 bases). CDR3 size: 13 residues. Germline CDR1 is LNHDA and CDR2 is SQIVND (reference sequence). V gave up 4 bases and J gave up 8 bases, with 12 bases separating them. Here the CDR3 reads CASSRPPREPQHF. The CDR3 region has the DNA TGTGCCAGTAGTAGACCGCCCAGGGAGCCCCAGCATTTT.

This clonotype is deemed medium-sized. The chain joins TRBV19 to TRBJ1-1; D perhaps matches TRBD1 (6 bases). The CDR3 spans 15 residues. The germline gives CDR1 LNHDA, CDR2 SQIVND (reference sequence). Between the trimmed V and J ends, which lost 4 bases and 1 base, there was a span of 13 bases. CDR3 in DNA: TGTGCCAGTAGTACAGTAGGGACACCGAACACTGAAGCTTTCTTT. Translated: CASSTVGTPNTEAFF.

In this sample, this clonotype turned up a few times. The CDR3 reads CASTKGTSGSVSTDTQYF. CDR3 nucleotides: TGTGCCAGCACCAAAGGGACTAGCGGGAGCGTAAGCACAGATACGCAGTATTTT. The gene calls are TRBV6-4 and TRBJ2-3; 14 positions agree with TRBD2. Germline CDR1 is MRHNA and CDR2 is SNTAGT. This CDR3 spans 18 amino acids. Trimming removed 7 bases from V and 0 bases from J; junction bases left unmatched: 9.

This clonotype was recorded a few times. The chain combines TRBV24-1 with TRBJ2-2; TRBD2 matches at 14 bases. The junction had 7 bases not matched to a gene; V was cut back by 4 bases and J by 1 base. Germline CDR1 and CDR2: KGHDR and SFDVKD. The CDR3 runs to 19 residues. The CDR3 here is CATSDAGLAGGENTGELFF. In DNA form, the CDR3 reads TGTGCCACCAGTGACGCTGGACTAGCGGGAGGCGAGAACACCGGGGAGCTGTTTTTT.

This clonotype was observed a handful of times. The chain links TRBV6-5 to TRBJ1-1, with D possibly being TRBD1 (5 bases). The CDR3 is 14 residues long. Germline assignment: CDR1 MNHEY and CDR2 SVGAGI. V shed 5 bases and J shed 11 bases, with 21 bases lying between them. CDR3 residues: CASSQRTGWKGAFF. CDR3 coding DNA: TGTGCCAGCAGTCAGAGGACGGGCTGGAAGGGGGCTTTCTTT.

The J gene is TRBJ2-5, the V gene TRBV20-1; TRBD1 matches 10 bases. This CDR3 contains 14 residues. J was trimmed by 5 bases and V by 5 bases; bases with no gene match: 8. Per germline, CDR1 DFQATT and CDR2 SNEGSKA (reference sequence). CDR3 residues: CSAVRDRGRETQYF. DNA of the CDR3: TGCAGTGCTGTCCGGGACAGGGGACGGGAGACCCAGTACTTC.

The chain uses TRBV14 and TRBJ2-2, with D unresolved. The V gene lost 1 base and the J gene lost 7 bases, with 7 bases spanning the gap. The CDR3 totals 13 residues. CDR1 and CDR2 (germline): SGHDN, FVKESK. The DNA for the CDR3 is TGTGCCAGCAGCCAAGTAATGCGCGGGGAGCTGTTTTTT. It specifies CASSQVMRGELFF. Together with reference TRBV14 and TRBJ2-2, the CDR3 gives the full variable domain: EAGVTQFPSHSVIEKGQTVTLRCDPISGHDNLYWYRRVMGKEIKFLLHFVKESKQDESGMPNNRFLAERTGGTYSTLKVQPAELEDSGVYFCASSQVMRGELFFGEGSRLTVL.

The V gene is TRBV7-2, the J gene TRBJ2-1; 16 bases align to TRBD2. Trimming at V came to 3 bases and at J to 6 bases, leaving 5 bases not matched to a gene. From germline, CDR1 is SGHTA and CDR2 FQGNSA. CDR3 size: 17 residues. CDR3 amino acids: CASSFGTSGRGGNEQFF. The CDR3 DNA reads as TGTGCCAGCAGCTTTGGGACTAGCGGGAGGGGGGGCAATGAGCAGTTCTTC.

CDR3 nucleotide sequence: TGTGCCAGCAGTCCCGGGACAGTCTCTGGAAACACCATATATTTT. Encoded protein: CASSPGTVSGNTIYF. The chain joins TRBV6-1 to TRBJ1-3; 7 bases match TRBD1. This CDR3 region has 15 residues. V shed 5 bases and J 0 bases; nucleotides not matched to a gene: 4. Germline-derived CDR1 and CDR2 are MNHNS and SASEGT.

This clonotype was counted only a few times. CDR3 loop: CASSLSSGRWNEQFF. In DNA, the CDR3 is TGTGCCAGCAGTTTATCTAGCGGGAGGTGGAATGAGCAGTTCTTC. This sequence joins TRBV27 and TRBJ2-1; TRBD2 agrees at 10 bases. The CDR3 length is 15 residues. Trimming removed 0 bases from V and 7 bases from J; junction bases left unmatched: 3. The germline gives CDR1 MNHEY, CDR2 SMNVEV (reference sequence).

The chain employs TRBV28 and TRBJ1-3, with unresolved D. The CDR3 runs to 18 residues. V lost 6 bases to trimming and J lost 1 base, with 22 bases between them. Germline loops: CDR1 MDHEN, CDR2 SYDVKM. CDR3 sequence reads: CASRTRRDWTQSGNTIYF. The CDR3, as DNA: TGTGCCAGCAGAACCAGACGCGACTGGACTCAGTCTGGAAACACCATATATTTT.

V and J are TRBV21-1 and TRBJ1-3; TRBD1, the D gene given by the table, was not confirmed from the DNA. TRBV21-1 is classified as a pseudogene. The CDR3 has 17 amino acids. The CDR3 coding sequence is TGTGCCAGCAGCAAAGAAGCGGACAGCCCCTCTGGAAACACCATATATTTT. Encoded protein: CASSKEADSPSGNTIYF.

This clonotype is labeled as medium-sized. The chain is built from TRBV20-1 and TRBJ2-7; 8 positions match TRBD2. The CDR3 spans 13 residues. V gave up 6 bases and J gave up 2 bases; unmatched junction bases: 6. From germline, CDR1 is DFQATT and CDR2 SNEGSKA (reference sequence). This CDR3 reads CSARPGLAYEQYF. In DNA form, the CDR3 reads TGCAGTGCCCGACCGGGACTAGCCTACGAGCAGTACTTC.

This CDR3 reads CASSFTGGPNEQYF. CDR3 coding DNA: TGTGCCAGCAGCTTTACAGGGGGCCCGAACGAGCAGTACTTC. The chain joins TRBV5-5 to TRBJ2-7; 9 positions match TRBD1. Unmatched junction bases numbered 5, after V lost 2 bases and J lost 5 bases. Germline-derived CDR1 and CDR2 are SGHKS and YYEKEE (reference sequence). The CDR3 is 14 amino acids.

This sequence joins TRBV6-1 and TRBJ1-1, with TRBD1 matching 7 bases. Trimming at V came to 4 bases and at J to 7 bases, leaving 6 bases not matched to a gene. Germline V gene sequence: CDR1 MNHNS, CDR2 SASEGT. This CDR3 has 13 residues. The CDR3 reads CASSARGNCEAFF. In nucleotides, the CDR3 is TGTGCCAGCAGTGCCAGGGGGAACTGTGAAGCTTTCTTT.

The CDR3 sequence: CASSRGLAGSTDTQYF. The DNA for the CDR3 is TGTGCCAGCAGCCGAGGACTAGCGGGGAGCACAGATACGCAGTATTTT. This chain connects TRBV6-5 to TRBJ2-3; 12 bases are shared with TRBD2. The CDR3 spans 16 residues. CDR1 and CDR2 (germline): MNHEY, SVGAGI. After removal of 6 bases from V and 0 bases from J, the junction contained 4 bases not matched to a gene.